The 19 T cell receptor beta chains reported below all come from one sample, sequenced in a study of CD8 T cells in Susac syndrome. Reverse transcription of roughly 0.5 to 1 ug RNA was performed with random hexamers. TCRdb processed the immunoSEQ multiplex PCR reads anew with MiXCR; each CDR3 protein has one entry. The sample records approximately 180,000 distinct CDR3 sequences, approximately 94% being singletons. Sequenced input: CD4+ T cells from PBMCs. The receptors come from a human donor with multiple sclerosis.

Written as DNA, the CDR3 is TGTGCCAGCAGCACACCAAACCCCCCTGAAGCTTTCTTT. Residues: CASSTPNPPEAFF. This chain joins TRBV6-2 or TRBV6-3 and TRBJ1-1; D remains unclear. Trimming pared 6 bases from V and 6 bases from J, leaving 14 bases between. This CDR3 has 13 residues. CDR1 MNHEY and CDR2 SVGEGT come from the germline V gene.

This clonotype was picked up one time. V and J are TRBV30 and TRBJ1-3, with D perhaps matching TRBD1 (5 bases). CDR3 length: 15 residues. Germline V gene sequence: CDR1 GTSNPN, CDR2 SVGIG (reference sequence). V was pared by 5 bases and J by 0 bases, with 14 bases between. The CDR3 region is CAWAPGRSSGNTIYF. The CDR3 coding sequence is TGTGCCTGGGCTCCGGGACGGAGCTCTGGAAACACCATATATTTT.

J is TRBJ2-7 and V is TRBV27, with 9 positions matching TRBD1. V was clipped by 5 bases and J by 0 bases; unmatched bases: 8. Germline loops: CDR1 MNHEY, CDR2 SMNVEV (reference sequence). The CDR3 spans 16 residues. The chain's CDR3 is CASSPGTGKSSYEQYF. CDR3 bases: TGTGCCAGCAGTCCCGGGACAGGGAAGAGCTCCTACGAGCAGTACTTC.

The V gene is TRBV2, the J gene TRBJ1-1, with 7 positions matching TRBD1. Germline CDR1 and CDR2: SNHLY and FYNNEI. V shed 8 bases and J 3 bases; nucleotides not matched to a gene: 6. CDR3 length equals 13 residues. The CDR3 sequence is CASLDREDTEAFF. The CDR3 DNA reads as TGTGCCAGCCTCGACAGGGAGGACACTGAAGCTTTCTTT.

The chain is built from TRBV28 and TRBJ2-3, with TRBD2 matching over 8 bases. With 10 bases clipped from V and 2 bases from J, the junction kept 8 bases outside the gene matches. The germline CDR1 and CDR2 sequences are MDHEN and SYDVKM. The CDR3 spans 14 residues. In DNA, the CDR3 is TGTGCCATACTTCCGGGGGGGCTCACAGATACGCAGTATTTT. It yields the protein CAILPGGLTDTQYF.

This chain connects TRBV7-2 to TRBJ2-1; no clear D gene. V was pared by 1 base and J by 12 bases, with 10 bases between. This CDR3 contains 12 residues. CDR1 and CDR2 (germline): SGHTA, FQGNSA. CDR3 sequence: CASSLVPEAQFF. CDR3 DNA sequence: TGTGCCAGCAGCTTAGTTCCAGAGGCGCAGTTCTTC.

The V and J genes are TRBV23-1 and TRBJ2-2, with a weak D call TRBD1 (7 bases). TRBV23-1 is known as an ORF, though its function is uncertain. The V end lost 7 bases, the J end lost 0 bases, and 15 bases lay between the germline ends. This CDR3 spans 16 amino acids. CDR3 amino acids: CASTEGALSNTGELFF. The CDR3 DNA follows: TGCGCCAGCACGGAGGGGGCTCTCTCGAACACCGGGGAGCTGTTTTTT.

This clonotype showed up just once. The rearrangement uses TRBV4-3 and TRBJ1-1; D possibly corresponds to TRBD1 (5 bases). Germline CDR1 and CDR2: LGHNA and YSLEER. Between the trimmed V and J ends, which lost 5 bases and 4 bases, there was a span of 17 bases. The CDR3 runs 15 residues. The DNA for the CDR3 is TGCGCCAGCAGCACCACAACCTTGGGGGGCACTGAAGCTTTCTTT. Translating it yields CASSTTTLGGTEAFF.

The chain combines TRBV19 with TRBJ2-5, with D perhaps given as TRBD1 or TRBD2 (5 bases each). The CDR3 is made up of 14 amino acids. Germline V gives CDR1 LNHDA, CDR2 SQIVND (reference sequence). V was shortened by 6 bases and J by 7 bases, with 18 bases between the two germline ends. This chain's CDR3 is CASRGEITSGTQYF. The DNA for the CDR3 is TGTGCCAGTAGGGGGGAGATAACGAGTGGGACCCAGTACTTC.

The chain carries TRBV4-1 and TRBJ2-3; D gene ambiguous. The CDR3 loop spans 15 amino acids. V was trimmed by 1 base and J by 6 bases, leaving 14 bases between them. Germline CDR1 is MGHRA and CDR2 is YSYEKL. The CDR3 loop reads CASSQGNQATDTQYF. CDR3 DNA sequence: TGCGCCAGCAGCCAAGGCAATCAAGCAACGGATACGCAGTATTTT.

This clonotype was seen only once. This chain uses TRBV29-1 with TRBJ2-1, with D tentatively TRBD2 (5 bases). CDR3 length: 13 amino acids. Germline CDR1 and CDR2: SQVTM and ANQGSEA. The germline V and J ends were trimmed by 2 bases and 6 bases, with 11 bases remaining between them. The CDR3 DNA is TGCAGCGTTGAAACCTGGGCGGGCAATGAGCAGTTCTTC. Amino acid sequence: CSVETWAGNEQFF.

The chain employs TRBV30 and TRBJ1-5; no clear D gene. The germline V gene has CDR1 GTSNPN and CDR2 SVGIG (reference sequence). This CDR3 is built from 14 residues. Trimming left V 1 base short and J 0 bases short, with 7 bases between. The CDR3 here is CAWSGRLSNQPQHF. CDR3 nucleotides: TGTGCCTGGAGTGGGCGGCTTAGCAATCAGCCCCAGCATTTT.

The chain has TRBV20-1 and TRBJ1-1; no firm D call. The germline CDR1 and CDR2 sequences are DFQATT and SNEGSKA (reference sequence). The CDR3 sequence is 15 residues long. V shed 1 base and J shed 0 bases, with 12 bases lying between them. The CDR3: CSARGQNGLNTEAFF. As DNA, the CDR3 is TGCAGTGCTAGAGGGCAAAACGGATTGAACACTGAAGCTTTCTTT.

This clonotype has only one observation. The genes are TRBV6-6 and TRBJ1-1; possible D gene TRBD1, 5 bases. This CDR3 spans 12 amino acids. V lost 10 bases and J lost 3, with 12 bases in between. Germline loops: CDR1 MNHNY, CDR2 SVGAGI (reference sequence). The chain's CDR3 is CAIREGYTEAFF. The CDR3 nucleotides read TGTGCCATCAGGGAGGGTTACACTGAAGCTTTCTTT.

The J gene is TRBJ2-2, the V gene TRBV29-1; perhaps TRBD1 as D (5 bases). Trimming removed 6 bases at V and 3 bases at J, with 14 bases between. The CDR3 consists of 14 residues. The V gene's germline CDR1 is SQVTM and CDR2 ANQGSEA. In nucleotides, the CDR3 is TGCAGCGTCGCCCCCAGGGCGGACACCGGGGAGCTGTTTTTT. Its translation is CSVAPRADTGELFF.

This clonotype has at least ten counts. V and J are TRBV18 and TRBJ2-7; no definite D call. The CDR3 has 12 residues. CDR1 and CDR2 (germline): KGHSH, LQKENI. V lost 8 bases and J 0 bases, leaving 8 bases between the germline ends. The CDR3 is CASSPSSYEQYF. The CDR3 DNA follows: TGTGCCAGCAGCCCGAGCTCCTACGAGCAGTACTTC.

The rearrangement joins TRBV7-2 to TRBJ2-6; D ambiguous. Per germline, CDR1 SGHTA and CDR2 FQGNSA. V lost 1 base, J lost 2 bases, and 9 bases lay in between. This CDR3 has 16 residues. CDR3 coding DNA: TGTGCCAGCAGCTTAGAGCCAGCCCCTGGGGCCAACGTCCTGACTTTC. Protein product: CASSLEPAPGANVLTF.

This clonotype occurred once. The chain has TRBV27 and TRBJ2-7, with 12 bases fitting TRBD1. The V gene end was trimmed by 5 bases and the J gene end by 8 bases; junction bases not matched to a gene: 13. There are 16 residues in the CDR3. Per germline, CDR1 MNHEY and CDR2 SMNVEV (reference sequence). The DNA for the CDR3 is TGTGCCAGCAGTCCCCAGGGACAGGGGGCCATGGTGAAGCAGTACTTC. Protein: CASSPQGQGAMVKQYF.

The chain uses TRBV7-2 and TRBJ2-1, with D tentatively TRBD1 (6 bases). Trimming removed 5 bases from V and 9 bases from J, with 17 bases in between. CDR1 is SGHTA and CDR2 is FQGNSA in the germline V gene. CDR3 length: 14 amino acids. The CDR3 region is CASSTDDRWGEQFF. The CDR3 bases are TGTGCCAGCAGCACGGACGACAGGTGGGGTGAGCAGTTCTTC.